These 15 T cell receptor beta chains originate from one sample sequenced in a study of T cells in Graves' hyperthyroidism and ophthalmopathy. TCR beta CDR3 sequences were amplified from RNA transcripts. HTBI primers were the set used in a first-round RT-PCR of the TCR CDR3. TCRdb independently ran MiXCR on the multiplex PCR reads; one entry per CDR3 protein. The table has under 450,000 distinct CDR3 sequences, about a sixth seen once; the top ten hold almost 8%. Specimen: blood. The receptor source for this set is a woman in her late teens or twenties with Graves' hyperthyroidism.

This clonotype has only a few counts. The CDR3 ends on some other residue instead of the conserved phenylalanine or tryptophan, so this is likely a read error. This chain connects TRBV12-3 or TRBV12-4 to TRBJ1-5; no clear D. Trimming shortened V by 6 bases and J by 0 bases, and 9 bases separated the two germline ends. The CDR3 length is 14 residues. In DNA, the CDR3 is TGTGCCAGCAGCGTCACAGATAGCAATCAGCCCCAGCATCTT. Amino acids: CASSVTDSNQPQHL.

The chain uses TRBV7-9 and TRBJ2-5; tentatively, D is TRBD2 (6 bases). Trimming cost V 3 bases and J 4 bases, with 15 bases left between them. Per germline, CDR1 SEHNR and CDR2 FQNEAQ (reference sequence). This CDR3 has 15 residues. The CDR3 nucleotides are TGTGCCAGCAGCTTCGGGCGGGGTCCGGGAGAGACCCAGTACTTC. Translation: CASSFGRGPGETQYF.

This clonotype was observed at least ten times. The rearrangement uses TRBV30 and TRBJ1-3; D is unresolved. This CDR3 is built from 13 residues. Germline assignment: CDR1 GTSNPN and CDR2 SVGIG (reference sequence). V lost 2 bases and J lost 4, with 9 bases in between. The CDR3 here is CAWSRNSGNTIYF. In nucleotides, the CDR3 is TGTGCCTGGAGTAGGAATTCAGGAAACACCATATATTTT.

This chain uses TRBV3-1 with TRBJ2-1; no clear D gene. The CDR3 has 14 amino acids. Between the trimmed V and J ends, which lost 1 base and 6 bases, there was a span of 10 bases. Per the germline V gene, CDR1 is LGHDT and CDR2 is YNNKEL (reference sequence). The DNA for the CDR3 is TGTGCCAGCAGCCAAGGCCCCGGGCCCAATGAGCAGTTCTTC. Translated, it gives CASSQGPGPNEQFF.

The J gene is TRBJ2-7, the V gene TRBV3-1; 14 bases align to TRBD2. V was pared by 5 bases and J by 4 bases, with 4 bases of the junction left unmatched. Germline V gene lookup returns CDR1 LGHDT and CDR2 YNNKEL (reference sequence). The CDR3 extends over 15 amino acids. CDR3 sequence: CASSSWTSGGYEQYF. CDR3 in DNA: TGTGCCAGCAGCTCTTGGACTAGCGGGGGGTACGAGCAGTACTTC.

This chain links TRBV19 with TRBJ1-2; tentative D call: TRBD1 (6 bases). Germline CDR1 and CDR2: LNHDA and SQIVND (reference sequence). The length of the CDR3 is 13 residues. Trimming left V 3 bases short and J 5 bases short, with 10 bases between. The CDR3 bases are TGTGCCAGTAGTATGGGGGCGATTTATGGCTACACCTTC. Encoded protein: CASSMGAIYGYTF.

This clonotype was seen ten or more times. J is TRBJ2-2 and V is TRBV3-1; D gene ambiguous. The V end lost 4 bases, the J end lost 0 bases, and 6 bases lay between the germline ends. The germline CDR1 and CDR2 sequences are LGHDT and YNNKEL (reference sequence). The CDR3 length is 14 residues. The CDR3: CASSLDANTGELFF. The CDR3 nucleotides are TGTGCCAGCAGCCTGGACGCGAACACCGGGGAGCTGTTTTTT.

There are many counts of this clonotype. The J gene is TRBJ2-5, the V gene TRBV2; TRBD2 agrees at 12 bases. The germline V gene has CDR1 SNHLY and CDR2 FYNNEI. V shed 5 bases, J shed 4 bases, and the junction held 8 bases outside the gene matches. The CDR3 has 16 amino acids. CDR3 sequence reads: CASSIPLAGGPETQYF. CDR3 nucleotide sequence: TGTGCCAGCAGTATTCCTCTAGCGGGGGGGCCAGAGACCCAGTACTTC.

Ten or more counts support this clonotype. The chain carries TRBV7-2 and TRBJ2-7; 9 bases line up with TRBD1. This CDR3 has 16 amino acids. Germline V CDR1 and CDR2: SGHTA, FQGNSA. Trimming took 1 base from V and 2 from J; bases not matched to a gene: 6. In nucleotides, the CDR3 is TGTGCCAGCAGCTTAGGAGGGACAGGGTTAGCCTACGAGCAGTACTTC. This encodes CASSLGGTGLAYEQYF.

This clonotype was counted many times. The gene calls are TRBV19 and TRBJ2-3; 11 bases are shared with TRBD1. The CDR3 consists of 17 residues. V shed 5 bases and J 0 bases; nucleotides not matched to a gene: 7. CDR1 and CDR2 from the germline V gene are LNHDA and SQIVND (reference sequence). CDR3 in amino acids: CASSPWTGGSSTDTQYF. CDR3 in DNA: TGTGCCAGTAGTCCTTGGACAGGGGGCTCTAGCACAGATACGCAGTATTTT. The variable domain in full, completed from reference TRBV19 and TRBJ2-3, reads DGGITQSPKYLFRKEGQNVTLSCEQNLNHDAMYWYRQDPGQGLRLIYYSQIVNDFQKGDIAEGYSVSREKKESFPLTVTSAQKNPTAFYLCASSPWTGGSSTDTQYFGPGTRLTVL.

This clonotype was seen repeatedly, ten times or more. The V and J genes are TRBV7-8 and TRBJ1-6; D remains unclear. Germline CDR1 reads SGHVS; CDR2 reads FQNEAQ. V gave up 1 base and J gave up 7 bases, with 14 bases separating them. The CDR3 consists of 16 residues. CDR3 bases: TGTGCCAGCAGCTTAGGGTCGGGAACCTGGAATTCACCCCTCCACTTT. Its translation is CASSLGSGTWNSPLHF.

This clonotype came up many times. V and J are TRBV15 and TRBJ2-1; D may be TRBD1 (7 bases). Per the germline V gene, CDR1 is LNHNV and CDR2 is YYDKDF (reference sequence). Trimming cost V 6 bases and J 5 bases, with 20 bases left between them. The CDR3 consists of 16 residues. In DNA, the CDR3 is TGTGCCACCAGTACCTTAAGGGGGGACAGAAACAATGAGCAGTTCTTC. Translated: CATSTLRGDRNNEQFF.

The chain recombines TRBV7-3 with TRBJ2-1, with D uncertain. Trimming stripped 2 bases from V and 6 bases from J, with 14 bases between. This CDR3 spans 15 amino acids. CDR1 is SGHTA, CDR2 FQGTGA, per germline. CDR3 loop: CASSLSGFKSNEQFF. Written as DNA, the CDR3 is TGTGCCAGCAGCTTATCTGGTTTTAAGAGCAATGAGCAGTTCTTC.

This clonotype was seen ten or more times. The chain carries TRBV5-1 and TRBJ2-1; possible D gene TRBD2, 6 bases. Per germline, CDR1 SGHRS and CDR2 YFSETQ. The CDR3 is 16 residues long. Trimming pared 7 bases from V and 4 bases from J, leaving 21 bases between. For the CDR3, the DNA is TGCGCCAGCTCCTATGTCGCGGGGTCGACTTACAATGAGCAGTTCTTC. This codes for CASSYVAGSTYNEQFF.

This clonotype was seen repeatedly, ten times or more. The CDR3 protein is CASSEGLAGGAKAKNIQYF. CDR3 bases: TGTGCCAGCAGTGAAGGGCTAGCGGGGGGTGCCAAAGCCAAAAACATTCAGTACTTC. The chain is built from TRBV2 and TRBJ2-4; TRBD2 matches 11 bases. The ends lost 1 base at V and 0 bases at J; junction bases unmatched: 8. CDR1 SNHLY and CDR2 FYNNEI come from the germline V gene. The CDR3 loop spans 19 amino acids.